Described below is a single TCR beta chain sequence and its context. The data are from a study of OX40 agonist ivuxolimab in advanced cancers. Across the whole study: The dose-escalation cohort was approximately 81% male, with a mean age of 60 years, ranging about 20 to 85. Partial responses were observed in three patients, of whom one had hepatocellular carcinoma and two had cutaneous melanoma.

Here immunoSEQ multiplex PCR was the method, and the copy in TCRdb shows in-frame clones only, minus some. Here the sample spans 85,000 to 100,000 clones, approximately 86% being singletons. CDR3 length: 15 amino acids. The ends lost 4 bases at V and 6 bases at J; junction bases unmatched: 8. Germline V gene lookup returns CDR1 MDHEN and CDR2 SYDVKM. The rearrangement uses TRBV28 and TRBJ1-4; TRBD1 aligns across 7 bases. The TCR sequence derives from an adult with an advanced solid tumor such as melanoma, head and neck, liver or kidney cancer. Here the sequenced sample was CD4+ or CD8+ T cells sorted from blood, taken in a trial of the OX40 agonist ivuxolimab. CDR3 nucleotides: TGTGCCAGCAGTTCGAGACAGGGTGGTTATGAAAAACTGTTTTTT. Its translation: CASSSRQGGYEKLFF.